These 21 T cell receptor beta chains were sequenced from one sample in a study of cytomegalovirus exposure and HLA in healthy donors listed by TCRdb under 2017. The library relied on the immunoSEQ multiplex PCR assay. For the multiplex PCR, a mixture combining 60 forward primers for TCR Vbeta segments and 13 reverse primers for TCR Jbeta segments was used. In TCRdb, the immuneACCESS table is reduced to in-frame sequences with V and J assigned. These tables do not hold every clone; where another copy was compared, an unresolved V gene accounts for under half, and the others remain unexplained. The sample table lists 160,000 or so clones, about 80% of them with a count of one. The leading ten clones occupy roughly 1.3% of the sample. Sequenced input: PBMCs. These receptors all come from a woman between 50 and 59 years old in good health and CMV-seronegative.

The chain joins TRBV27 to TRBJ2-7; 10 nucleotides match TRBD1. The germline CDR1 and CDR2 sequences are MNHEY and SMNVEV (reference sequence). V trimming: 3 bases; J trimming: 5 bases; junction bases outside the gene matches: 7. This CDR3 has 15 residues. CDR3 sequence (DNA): TGTGCCAGCAGTTTGGACAGGGGGAAGGAGCACGAGCAGTACTTC. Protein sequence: CASSLDRGKEHEQYF.

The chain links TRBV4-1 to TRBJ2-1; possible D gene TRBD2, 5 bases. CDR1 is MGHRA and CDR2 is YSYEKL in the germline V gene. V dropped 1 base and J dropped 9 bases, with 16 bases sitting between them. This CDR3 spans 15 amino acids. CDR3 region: CASSQVTQRVGEQFF. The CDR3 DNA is TGCGCCAGCAGCCAAGTGACACAGAGGGTAGGTGAGCAGTTCTTC.

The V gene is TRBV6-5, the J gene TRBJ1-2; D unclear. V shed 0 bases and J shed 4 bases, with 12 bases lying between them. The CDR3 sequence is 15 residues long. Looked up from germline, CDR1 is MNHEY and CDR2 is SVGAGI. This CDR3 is CASSYSEPSTYGYTF. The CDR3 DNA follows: TGTGCCAGCAGTTACTCGGAGCCAAGCACCTATGGCTACACCTTC.

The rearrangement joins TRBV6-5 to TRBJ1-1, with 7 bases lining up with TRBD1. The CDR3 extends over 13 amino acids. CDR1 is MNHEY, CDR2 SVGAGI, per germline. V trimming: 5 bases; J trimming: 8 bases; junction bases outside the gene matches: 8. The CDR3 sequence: CASSPPGGREAFF. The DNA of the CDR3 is TGTGCCAGCAGTCCTCCAGGGGGAAGGGAAGCTTTCTTT.

CDR3 region: CATSRTNRPTLNTEAFF. The CDR3 DNA reads as TGTGCCACCAGCAGAACCAACAGGCCCACTTTGAACACTGAAGCTTTCTTT. The chain uses TRBV15 and TRBJ1-1; D possibly corresponds to TRBD1 (5 bases). Germline V gene sequence: CDR1 LNHNV, CDR2 YYDKDF (reference sequence). Trimming removed 2 bases at V and 0 bases at J, with 16 bases between. The CDR3 runs 17 residues.

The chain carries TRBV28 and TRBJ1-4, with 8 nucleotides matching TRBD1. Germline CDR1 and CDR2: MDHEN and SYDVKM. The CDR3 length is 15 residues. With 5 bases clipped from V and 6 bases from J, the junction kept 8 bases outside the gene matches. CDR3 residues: CASSPLGTGDEKLFF. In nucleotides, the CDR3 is TGTGCCAGCAGTCCCCTAGGGACAGGTGATGAAAAACTGTTTTTT.

CDR3 sequence reads: CASSEVWGENIQYF. Here the CDR3 DNA reads TGTGCCAGCAGTGAAGTTTGGGGAGAAAACATTCAGTACTTC. The chain employs TRBV2 and TRBJ2-4; maybe TRBD2 (5 bases). Trimming removed 1 base at V and 5 bases at J, with 9 bases between. The CDR3 has 14 amino acids. CDR1 is SNHLY and CDR2 is FYNNEI in the germline V gene.

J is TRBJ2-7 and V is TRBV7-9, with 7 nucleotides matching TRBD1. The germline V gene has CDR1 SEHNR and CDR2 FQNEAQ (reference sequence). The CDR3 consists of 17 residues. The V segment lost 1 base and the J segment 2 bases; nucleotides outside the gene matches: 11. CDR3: CASSLVPGTELTYEQYF. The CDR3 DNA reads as TGTGCCAGCAGCTTAGTACCCGGGACAGAGCTTACCTACGAGCAGTACTTC.

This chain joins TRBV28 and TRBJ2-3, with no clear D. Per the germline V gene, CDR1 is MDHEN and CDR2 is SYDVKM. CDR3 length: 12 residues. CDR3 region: CALGTPTDTQYF. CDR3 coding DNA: TGTGCACTGGGCACGCCCACAGATACGCAGTATTTT.

The CDR3: CASSLSRGLAGSHGELFF. Written as DNA, the CDR3 is TGTGCCAGCAGTTTATCGAGGGGACTAGCGGGAAGTCACGGGGAGCTGTTTTTT. The chain combines TRBV27 with TRBJ2-2; 13 positions agree with TRBD2. Germline values: CDR1 MNHEY, CDR2 SMNVEV (reference sequence). CDR3 length: 18 amino acids. V shed 0 bases and J 7 bases; nucleotides not matched to a gene: 8.

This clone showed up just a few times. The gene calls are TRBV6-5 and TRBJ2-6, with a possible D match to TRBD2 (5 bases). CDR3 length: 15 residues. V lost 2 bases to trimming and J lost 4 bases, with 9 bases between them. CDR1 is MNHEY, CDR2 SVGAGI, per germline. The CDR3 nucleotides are TGTGCCAGCAGTTACCGGGGAATGGGGGCCAACGTCCTGACTTTC. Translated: CASSYRGMGANVLTF.

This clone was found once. CDR3 coding DNA: TGTGCCAGCAGTTACGGGACTAGCGGTGTAATCGAGCAGTACTTC. Protein sequence: CASSYGTSGVIEQYF. This rearrangement joins TRBV6-5 to TRBJ2-7; 11 bases align to TRBD2. This CDR3 is 15 amino acids long. V dropped 2 bases and J dropped 6; count of bases not matched to a gene: 6. Germline lookup yields CDR1 MNHEY and CDR2 SVGAGI.

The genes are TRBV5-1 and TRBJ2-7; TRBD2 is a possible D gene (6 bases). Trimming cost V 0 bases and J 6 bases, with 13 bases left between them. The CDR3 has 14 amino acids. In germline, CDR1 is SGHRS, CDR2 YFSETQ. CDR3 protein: CASSLDSLGGEQYF. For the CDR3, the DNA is TGCGCCAGCAGCTTGGACAGCCTCGGGGGCGAGCAGTACTTC.

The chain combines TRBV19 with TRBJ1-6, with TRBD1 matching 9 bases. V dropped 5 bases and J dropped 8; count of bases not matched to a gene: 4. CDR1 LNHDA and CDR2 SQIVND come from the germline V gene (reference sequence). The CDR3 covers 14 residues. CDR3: CASSYWTGDSPLHF. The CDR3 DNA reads TGTGCCAGTAGTTATTGGACAGGGGATTCACCCCTCCACTTT.

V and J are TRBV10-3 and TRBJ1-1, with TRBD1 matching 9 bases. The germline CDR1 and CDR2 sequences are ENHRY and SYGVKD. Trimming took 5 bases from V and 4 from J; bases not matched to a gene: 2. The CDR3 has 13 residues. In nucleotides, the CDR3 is TGTGCCATCAGTCTGACAGGGGGCACTGAAGCTTTCTTT. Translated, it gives CAISLTGGTEAFF.

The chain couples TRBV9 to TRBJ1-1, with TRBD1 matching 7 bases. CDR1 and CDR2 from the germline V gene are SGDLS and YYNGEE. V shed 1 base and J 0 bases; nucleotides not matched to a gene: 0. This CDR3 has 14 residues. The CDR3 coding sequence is TGTGCCAGCAGCGTAACAGGGGTGAACACTGAAGCTTTCTTT. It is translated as CASSVTGVNTEAFF.

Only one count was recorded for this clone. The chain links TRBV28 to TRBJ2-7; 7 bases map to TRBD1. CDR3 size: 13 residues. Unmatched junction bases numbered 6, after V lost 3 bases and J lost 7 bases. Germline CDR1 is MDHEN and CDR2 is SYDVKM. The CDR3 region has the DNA TGTGCCAGCAGTTTTAAGGGGGCGAGGGAGCAGTACTTC. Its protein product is CASSFKGAREQYF.

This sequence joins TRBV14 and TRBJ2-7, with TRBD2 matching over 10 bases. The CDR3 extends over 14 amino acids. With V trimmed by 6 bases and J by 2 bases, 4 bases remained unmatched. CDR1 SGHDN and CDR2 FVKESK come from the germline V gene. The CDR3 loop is CASSPSGGAYEQYF. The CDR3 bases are TGTGCCAGCAGTCCAAGCGGGGGGGCCTACGAGCAGTACTTC.

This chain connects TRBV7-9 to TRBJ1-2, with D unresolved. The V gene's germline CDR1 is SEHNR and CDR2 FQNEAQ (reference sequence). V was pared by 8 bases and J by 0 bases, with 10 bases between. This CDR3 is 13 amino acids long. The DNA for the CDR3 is TGTGCCAGCCCCAACAGAGCTAACTATGGCTACACCTTC. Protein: CASPNRANYGYTF.

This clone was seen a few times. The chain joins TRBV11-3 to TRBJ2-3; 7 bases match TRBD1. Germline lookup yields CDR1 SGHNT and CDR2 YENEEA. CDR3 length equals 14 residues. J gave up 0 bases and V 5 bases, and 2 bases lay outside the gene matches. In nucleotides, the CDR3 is TGTGCCAGCAGCCTACAGGGGAGCACAGATACGCAGTATTTT. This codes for CASSLQGSTDTQYF.

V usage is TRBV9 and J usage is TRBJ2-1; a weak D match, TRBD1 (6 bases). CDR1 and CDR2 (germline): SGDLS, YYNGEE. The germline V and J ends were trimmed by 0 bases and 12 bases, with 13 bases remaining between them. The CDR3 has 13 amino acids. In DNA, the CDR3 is TGTGCCAGCAGCGTAGCCCAGGGGTTAGGGCAGTTCTTC. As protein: CASSVAQGLGQFF.